Shown below are 14 T cell receptor beta chains from a single sample sequenced in a study of long-term antiretroviral therapy in people with HIV. Researchers report immunoSEQ v3.0 was run at survey level. Libraries were prepared by immunoSEQ multiplex PCR; TCRdb keeps only in-frame clonotypes and omits some of them. This table holds roughly 28,000 clones, over 90% found once. Material: unsorted PBMCs, obtained 6.2 years after starting antiretroviral therapy. Receptors were obtained from a man aged 35-49 years with HIV.

This chain connects TRBV10-1 to TRBJ1-1; D is undetermined. The CDR3 totals 13 residues. Trimming pared 3 bases from V and 1 base from J, leaving 6 bases between. Germline V gene sequence: CDR1 WNHNN, CDR2 SYGVQD (reference sequence). In DNA form, the CDR3 reads TGCGCCAGCAGTGAAGAAGGGAACACTGAAGCTTTCTTT. Protein sequence: CASSEEGNTEAFF.

The chain uses TRBV28 and TRBJ2-7; the match to TRBD1 covers 10 bases. The V segment lost 4 bases and the J segment 5 bases; nucleotides outside the gene matches: 8. CDR3 length equals 15 residues. Germline assignment: CDR1 MDHEN and CDR2 SYDVKM. This chain's CDR3 is CASSWPGQGTHEQYF. Here the CDR3 DNA reads TGTGCCAGCAGTTGGCCGGGACAGGGGACCCACGAGCAGTACTTC. Drawing the rest from reference TRBV28 and TRBJ2-7, the complete variable domain is DVKVTQSSRYLVKRTGEKVFLECVQDMDHENMFWYRQDPGLGLRLIYFSYDVKMKEKGDIPEGYSVSREKKERFSLILESASTNQTSMYLCASSWPGQGTHEQYFGPGTRLTVT.

The V and J genes are TRBV5-1 and TRBJ1-1, with 7 bases fitting TRBD1. The CDR3 totals 17 residues. The germline V gene has CDR1 SGHRS and CDR2 YFSETQ. J gave up 0 bases and V 4 bases, and 12 bases lay outside the gene matches. The CDR3 DNA reads as TGCGCCAGCAGCACAGGGGACAGTAAGATCATGAACACTGAAGCTTTCTTT. Encoded protein: CASSTGDSKIMNTEAFF.

This clone was recorded a few times. The chain couples TRBV27 to TRBJ1-1; D not resolved. This CDR3 spans 12 amino acids. Germline V gene data show CDR1 as MNHEY and CDR2 as SMNVEV (reference sequence). V was trimmed by 2 bases and J by 6 bases, leaving 7 bases between them. The CDR3 protein is CASSLTGAEAFF. The CDR3 region has the DNA TGTGCCAGCAGTTTAACGGGTGCTGAAGCTTTCTTT.

This clone has only one observation. This chain links TRBV30 with TRBJ2-3; 12 nucleotides line up with TRBD2. The CDR3 has 16 residues. Germline V CDR1 and CDR2: GTSNPN, SVGIG (reference sequence). V shed 3 bases and J 1 base; nucleotides not matched to a gene: 5. The chain's CDR3 is CAWRLAGGRGTDTQYF. The CDR3 nucleotides read TGTGCCTGGAGGCTAGCGGGAGGGCGGGGCACAGATACGCAGTATTTT.

The chain is built from TRBV7-2 and TRBJ2-5; weak D call: TRBD2 (6 bases). The V gene's germline CDR1 is SGHTA and CDR2 FQGNSA. V gave up 5 bases and J gave up 4 bases, with 14 bases separating them. The CDR3 extends over 14 amino acids. CDR3 protein: CASSPLAGPETQYF. CDR3 DNA sequence: TGTGCCAGCAGCCCCCTGGCGGGGCCAGAGACCCAGTACTTC.

V is TRBV28 and J is TRBJ2-7; no reliable D call. This CDR3 region has 12 residues. The ends were cut back, 8 bases at V and 3 bases at J, with 11 bases in the middle. The germline V gene encodes CDR1 MDHEN and CDR2 SYDVKM. The CDR3 spells CASRSVGYEQYF. The CDR3 DNA reads as TGTGCCAGCCGGAGTGTGGGCTACGAGCAGTACTTC.

The chain couples TRBV15 to TRBJ2-7; D is possibly TRBD1 or TRBD2 (5 bases each). Germline loops: CDR1 LNHNV, CDR2 YYDKDF (reference sequence). Trimming left V 5 bases short and J 3 bases short, with 20 bases between. The CDR3 has 16 residues. CDR3 nucleotides: TGTGCCACCAGCGTTTGGCCCGGGACCTCGAACTACGAGCAGTACTTC. Translation: CATSVWPGTSNYEQYF.

This chain uses TRBV4-2 with TRBJ2-1, with 10 bases matching TRBD2. The CDR3 has 16 residues. Germline V CDR1 and CDR2: LGHNA, YNFKEQ. The J segment lost 4 bases and the V segment lost 0 bases, leaving 3 bases of the junction unmatched. The CDR3 region has the DNA TGTGCCAGCAGCCAAGAACCGGGACTAGCGTACAATGAGCAGTTCTTC. Translation: CASSQEPGLAYNEQFF.

V gene TRBV25-1 combines with J gene TRBJ1-2, with 9 bases aligning to TRBD1. V trimming: 3 bases; J trimming: 4 bases; junction bases outside the gene matches: 0. This CDR3 contains 13 residues. Per germline, CDR1 MGHDK and CDR2 SYGVNS. The CDR3 region is CASSETGGYGYTF. The CDR3 coding sequence is TGTGCCAGCAGTGAGACAGGGGGCTATGGCTACACCTTC.

This chain connects TRBV19 to TRBJ1-5; 11 bases are shared with TRBD1. Germline V gene sequence: CDR1 LNHDA, CDR2 SQIVND (reference sequence). V shed 3 bases, J shed 4 bases, and the junction held 5 bases outside the gene matches. The CDR3 runs to 16 residues. The CDR3 protein is CASSILGTGGNQPQHF. In nucleotides, the CDR3 is TGTGCCAGTAGTATCTTGGGGACAGGGGGAAATCAGCCCCAGCATTTT.

The rearrangement joins TRBV28 to TRBJ2-3; weak D call: TRBD2 (6 bases). V lost 3 bases to trimming and J lost 0 bases, with 13 bases between them. Germline V gene lookup returns CDR1 MDHEN and CDR2 SYDVKM. The CDR3 loop spans 16 amino acids. The CDR3 coding sequence is TGTGCCAGCAGTTTTGAACCGGGACTGAGCACAGATACGCAGTATTTT. Translating it yields CASSFEPGLSTDTQYF.

The rearrangement uses TRBV25-1 and TRBJ1-2; tentatively, D is TRBD1 (5 bases). V lost 3 bases and J lost 4, with 18 bases in between. Germline V lookup: CDR1 MGHDK, CDR2 SYGVNS. The CDR3 has 16 residues. The CDR3 here is CASSDARHGGSYGYTF. CDR3 DNA sequence: TGTGCCAGCAGTGATGCACGACACGGGGGTAGCTATGGCTACACCTTC.

This clone has only a few counts. The rearrangement links TRBV11-2 to TRBJ2-1, with 12 bases lining up with TRBD2. The CDR3 contains 16 residues. The trim removed 1 base at V and 8 bases at J, leaving 6 bases unmatched. CDR1 SGHAT and CDR2 FQNNGV come from the germline V gene. CDR3 bases: TGTGCCAGCAGCTTAGCTCTAGCGGGAGGGGGGTATGAGCAGTTCTTC. Translated, it gives CASSLALAGGGYEQFF.